This T cell receptor (beta chain) is from a study of T cell changes during pregnancy in multiple sclerosis. The length of the CDR3 is 15 residues. The V and J ends lost 5 bases and 3 bases, in that order; junction bases with no gene match: 6. From germline, CDR1 is SEHNR and CDR2 FQNEAQ (reference sequence). Produced via immunoSEQ multiplex PCR; TCRdb's table is partial and in-frame only. This table has 35,000 to 45,000 clones, 90% appearing once. Specimen: peripheral blood, collected in the third trimester of pregnancy. The receptor's source is a female donor in good health, enrolled as a control in a pregnancy study. V is TRBV7-9 and J is TRBJ2-5, with 10 nucleotides matching TRBD1. DNA of the CDR3: TGTGCCAGCAGCCCCCGGGACAGGGGAGAAGAGACCCAGTACTTC. It translates to CASSPRDRGEETQYF. Combining the CDR3 with reference TRBV7-9 and TRBJ2-5 gives the whole variable domain DTGVSQNPRHKITKRGQNVTFRCDPISEHNRLYWYRQTLGQGPEFLTYFQNEAQLEKSRLLSDRFSAERPKGSFSTLEIQRTEQGDSAMYLCASSPRDRGEETQYFGPGTRLLVL.